This T cell receptor (beta chain) is drawn from a study of blood T cell repertoires in COVID-19. Per the study methods: Amplification from reference gene primers served as the basis for estimated nucleated cell counts. Sequenced by immunoSEQ multiplex PCR; TCRdb stores in-frame clones only, minus some. The V and J calls and the clone size are those of that table, but D and trimming were determined from the DNA. This sample carries 200,000 to 250,000 clones, around four fifths of them seen once, and the ten largest clones take approximately 2.6%. This CDR3 is built from 14 residues. Trimming cost V 6 bases and J 7 bases; bases outside gene matches: 8. Germline-derived CDR1 and CDR2 are WSHSY and SAAADI.

The chain has TRBV10-2 and TRBJ1-4; 7 positions agree with TRBD1. Sequenced: peripheral blood. This receptor was obtained from a woman between 65 and 79 years old with active or convalescent COVID-19. CDR3 protein: CASSLQGIGEKLFF. In DNA form, the CDR3 reads TGCGCCAGCAGCCTACAGGGGATTGGTGAAAAACTGTTTTTT.